The clone carrying this T cell receptor beta chain has just a few counts. Its antigen is unknown. Germline values: CDR1 MNHEY, CDR2 SMNVEV (reference sequence). V was pared by 2 bases and J by 4 bases, with 7 bases of the junction left unmatched. The CDR3 contains 16 residues. The data stem from a study of Graves' ophthalmopathy and Graves' hyperthyroidism. On the study more broadly: Researchers obtained peripheral blood at initial diagnosis, before any treatment had begun. Regarding the study as a whole: For separating ophthalmopathy from stable hyperthyroidism, a 13-signature model gave 87.88% sensitivity and roughly 78% specificity.

Scientists amplified the TCR beta CDR3 regions from RNA transcripts. First-round RT-PCR relied on HTBI primers, and a second-round multiplex PCR came next. TCRdb redid the calling of the multiplex PCR reads with MiXCR, one entry per CDR3 protein. The profile shows about 370,000 distinct CDR3 sequences, about 18% of them singletons. The clonotype was recovered from an adult woman with stable Graves' hyperthyroidism. Source material: peripheral blood. The chain carries TRBV27 and TRBJ1-4; 7 nucleotides line up with TRBD1. The CDR3 DNA reads as TGTGCCAGCAGTTTAAGAGGGACAGAGCGTAATGAAAAACTGTTTTTT. Translation: CASSLRGTERNEKLFF.